A selection of T cell receptor beta chains follows, all from one sample in a study of CD8 T cells in ankylosing spondylitis. TCRdb re-analysed the 5' RACE reads in MiXCR, keeping a single row per CDR3 protein. The sample yields more than 650,000 distinct CDR3 sequences, over 9.5% seen once. The source material was blood, either unsorted or a sorted T cell fraction (not recorded which). All receptors come from a male donor with ankylosing spondylitis. Each CDR3 is given with its conserved first and last residue. D genes are given only for firm matches. Expanded clones are given a class, and other clones once, few, many or no size at all.

DNA: TGCGCCAGCAGCCCAACAGGGCGGAATTCACCCCTCCACTTT
CDR3: CASSPTGRNSPLHF
J: TRBJ1-6
V: TRBV5-1
D: .
length: 14
size: many

DNA: TGTGCCAGCAGTCGACAGGGTCCCAGTGAGCAGTTCTTC
CDR3: CASSRQGPSEQFF
J: TRBJ2-1
V: TRBV11-2
D: TRBD1
length: 13
size: .

DNA: TGCAGTGCCCAGGGGAGGGGCTACGAGCAGTACTTC
CDR3: CSAQGRGYEQYF
J: TRBJ2-7
V: TRBV20-1
D: .
length: 12
size: few

DNA: TGCGCCAGCAGCGCCGCGGGTCCCCGAATCTACGAGCAGTACTTC
CDR3: CASSAAGPRIYEQYF
J: TRBJ2-7
V: TRBV5-1
D: .
length: 15
size: .

DNA: TGTGCCAGCAGTTTCTACGGCGCGAACACCGGGGAGCTGTTTTTT
CDR3: CASSFYGANTGELFF
J: TRBJ2-2
V: TRBV12-3/TRBV12-4
D: .
length: 15
size: .

DNA: TGCGCCAGCAGCTTGTTCGCGGATCCGCAAGAGACCCAGTACTTC
CDR3: CASSLFADPQETQYF
J: TRBJ2-5
V: TRBV5-1
D: .
length: 15
size: few

DNA: TGCGCCAGCAGCGTGGGACAGGGCAGAGAGACCCAGTACTTC
CDR3: CASSVGQGRETQYF
J: TRBJ2-5
V: TRBV5-1
D: TRBD1
length: 14
size: many

DNA: TGCAGTGCTAGAGATCGGGGGCCTGGGTTTGGAGCTTTCTTT
CDR3: CSARDRGPGFGAFF
J: TRBJ1-1
V: TRBV20-1
D: .
length: 14
size: few

DNA: TGTGCCAGCAGGCGACTGGGGAGTAATTTGGAGACCCAGTACTTC
CDR3: CASRRLGSNLETQYF
J: TRBJ2-5
V: TRBV27
D: .
length: 15
size: once

DNA: TGTGCCAGCAGCTTAGGTACTCTACTCTCTGGAAACACCATATATTTT
CDR3: CASSLGTLLSGNTIYF
J: TRBJ1-3
V: TRBV7-6
D: .
length: 16
size: .

DNA: TGTGCCAGCAGCGCCCAGTACTTC
CDR3: CASSAQYF
J: TRBJ2-5
V: TRBV7-9
D: .
length: 8
size: .

DNA: TGCAGTGCTCCCGGGTTAAACTATGGCTACACCTTC
CDR3: CSAPGLNYGYTF
J: TRBJ1-2
V: TRBV20-1
D: .
length: 12
size: many

DNA: TGTGCCAGCAGTGACGGGGACAGCTACACCGGGGAGCTGTTTTTT
CDR3: CASSDGDSYTGELFF
J: TRBJ2-2
V: TRBV27
D: TRBD1
length: 15
size: many

DNA: TGCAGTGCTAGGAGACAGAACAATCAGCCCCAGCATTTT
CDR3: CSARRQNNQPQHF
J: TRBJ1-5
V: TRBV20-1
D: .
length: 13
size: many

DNA: TGTGCCAGCAGGGAGAGGGGCGGGGGTTCCTACAATGAGCAGTTCTTC
CDR3: CASRERGGGSYNEQFF
J: TRBJ2-1
V: TRBV5-5
D: TRBD2
length: 16
size: few

DNA: TGTGCCAGTAGTCCCATCCTGGGACAGCAGGCCGGGGAGCTGTTTTTT
CDR3: CASSPILGQQAGELFF
J: TRBJ2-2
V: TRBV19
D: TRBD1
length: 16
size: few

DNA: TGTGCCAGCAGGGAGTGGTCTGGGGCCAACGTCCTGACTTTC
CDR3: CASREWSGANVLTF
J: TRBJ2-6
V: TRBV7-2
D: .
length: 14
size: few

DNA: TGCGCCAGCAAACTATTAACAGGGGAAGAGACCCAGTACTTC
CDR3: CASKLLTGEETQYF
J: TRBJ2-5
V: TRBV5-1
D: TRBD1
length: 14
size: .

DNA: TGTGCCAGCAGCTTTGGCCGGGACAGAGGTGATTCACCCCTCCACTTT
CDR3: CASSFGRDRGDSPLHF
J: TRBJ1-6
V: TRBV7-2
D: TRBD1
length: 16
size: .

DNA: TGTGCCACCGGACAGGGAATACCGGGGGATGAGCAGTTCTTC
CDR3: CATGQGIPGDEQFF
J: TRBJ2-1
V: TRBV24-1
D: TRBD1
length: 14
size: many

DNA: TGTGCCAGCAGTGAAGGGGGCCCCGGTGGGTACGAGCAGTACTTC
CDR3: CASSEGGPGGYEQYF
J: TRBJ2-7
V: TRBV6-1
D: .
length: 15
size: .

DNA: TGCAGTGCTACGGACAGCGATCAGCCCCAGCATTTT
CDR3: CSATDSDQPQHF
J: TRBJ1-5
V: TRBV20-1
D: .
length: 12
size: few

DNA: TGTGCCAGCAGTTACCCCACCGGCGAGCAGTACTTC
CDR3: CASSYPTGEQYF
J: TRBJ2-7
V: TRBV6-5
D: .
length: 12
size: .

DNA: TGTGCCAGCAGCCCGAACGGTCCCTACGAGCAGTACTTC
CDR3: CASSPNGPYEQYF
J: TRBJ2-7
V: TRBV27
D: .
length: 13
size: few

DNA: TGTGCCAGCAGCTCACAGGGTTTCAATCAGCCCCAGCATTTT
CDR3: CASSSQGFNQPQHF
J: TRBJ1-5
V: TRBV7-2
D: .
length: 14
size: many

DNA: TGTGCCAGCAGCCAAGGTCCGGCGGGGGAGCTGTTTTTT
CDR3: CASSQGPAGELFF
J: TRBJ2-2
V: TRBV3-1
D: .
length: 13
size: .

DNA: TGTGCCAGCAGTCTCACGACTAGCGGGGGGGCGGAGACCCAGTACTTC
CDR3: CASSLTTSGGAETQYF
J: TRBJ2-5
V: TRBV27
D: TRBD2
length: 16
size: few

DNA: TGTGCCAGCAGTTTTACGACAGGCGGGGAGCTGTTTTTT
CDR3: CASSFTTGGELFF
J: TRBJ2-2
V: TRBV7-6
D: .
length: 13
size: .

DNA: TGTGCCAGCAGCTTAGGTACAGGGGATCGAGCTTTCTTT
CDR3: CASSLGTGDRAFF
J: TRBJ1-1
V: TRBV7-8
D: TRBD1
length: 13
size: .

DNA: TGCAGTCCCACAAGACGGACTAGCACAGATACGCAGTATTTT
CDR3: CSPTRRTSTDTQYF
J: TRBJ2-3
V: TRBV20-1
D: .
length: 14
size: few

DNA: TGTGCCAGCAGCTTAGCCGGGTTTTATTCACCCCTCCACTTT
CDR3: CASSLAGFYSPLHF
J: TRBJ1-6
V: TRBV7-2
D: .
length: 14
size: many

DNA: TGTGCCAGCAGTACCCAGGACAGGCCCCGCTTCGAGCAGTACTTC
CDR3: CASSTQDRPRFEQYF
J: TRBJ2-7
V: TRBV27
D: TRBD1
length: 15
size: .

DNA: TGCAGCGTTGAAGAGGACAGGGGGCCTAACTATGGCTACACCTTC
CDR3: CSVEEDRGPNYGYTF
J: TRBJ1-2
V: TRBV29-1
D: TRBD1
length: 15
size: many

DNA: TGCAGTGGCCAGCGGGGGTCCACTAGGGATGAGCAGTTCTTC
CDR3: CSGQRGSTRDEQFF
J: TRBJ2-1
V: TRBV20-1
D: TRBD2
length: 14
size: few

DNA: TGCAGTGCTAGTCCTAGCGCCTATACAGATACGCAGTATTTT
CDR3: CSASPSAYTDTQYF
J: TRBJ2-3
V: TRBV20-1
D: .
length: 14
size: few

DNA: TGTGCCAGCAGCTCTTGGACAGGGGAGGGAGAGCAGTACTTC
CDR3: CASSSWTGEGEQYF
J: TRBJ2-7
V: TRBV7-6
D: TRBD1
length: 14
size: .

DNA: TGTGCCAGCAGCAGGATTGATTTCACAGATACGCAGTATTTT
CDR3: CASSRIDFTDTQYF
J: TRBJ2-3
V: TRBV2
D: .
length: 14
size: .

DNA: TGTGCCAGCAGTACCGGGACTAGCCTCCAGACCCAGTACTTC
CDR3: CASSTGTSLQTQYF
J: TRBJ2-5
V: TRBV5-4
D: TRBD2
length: 14
size: .

DNA: TGCAGTGCTAGAGATTTTCGCACGTCTAGCACAGATACGCAGTATTTT
CDR3: CSARDFRTSSTDTQYF
J: TRBJ2-3
V: TRBV20-1
D: .
length: 16
size: .

DNA: TGCAGGTGTGGCCCGGGTCAGGGCTCTAATGAGCAGTTCTTC
CDR3: CRCGPGQGSNEQFF
J: TRBJ2-1
V: TRBV20-1
D: .
length: 14
size: once

DNA: TGTGCCACCAGTGACAGGCGATATGGCTACACCTTC
CDR3: CATSDRRYGYTF
J: TRBJ1-2
V: TRBV24-1
D: .
length: 12
size: many

DNA: TGTGCCAGCAGTTTCCGGGTGGGGGAGGCCGGGGAGCTGTTTTTT
CDR3: CASSFRVGEAGELFF
J: TRBJ2-2
V: TRBV7-8
D: .
length: 15
size: .

DNA: TGCAGTGCTGCGAGGACACTAAGCTCCTACGAGCAGTACTTC
CDR3: CSAARTLSSYEQYF
J: TRBJ2-7
V: TRBV20-1
D: .
length: 14
size: few

DNA: TGCGCCAGCAGCTTGATCCGCAGGGGTCAAAGCTCCTACAATGAGCAGTTCTTC
CDR3: CASSLIRRGQSSYNEQFF
J: TRBJ2-1
V: TRBV5-1
D: .
length: 18
size: .

DNA: TGCTGTGCTAGAGACGGGGCAGCGGTCTCTGGGGCCAACGTCCTGACTTTC
CDR3: CCARDGAAVSGANVLTF
J: TRBJ2-6
V: TRBV20-1
D: .
length: 17
size: few

DNA: TGCGCCAGCAGCCATCTTAGCGGGGGGGCGAATATCGCAGATACGCAGTATTTT
CDR3: CASSHLSGGANIADTQYF
J: TRBJ2-3
V: TRBV5-1
D: TRBD2
length: 18
size: few

DNA: TGTGCCGCACACCCTAGGGGGACTGAAGCTTTCTTT
CDR3: CAAHPRGTEAFF
J: TRBJ1-1
V: TRBV6-5
D: .
length: 12
size: many

DNA: TGTGCTAGCAGCTTAGTCCTCGGGGAGCTGTTTTTT
CDR3: CASSLVLGELFF
J: TRBJ2-2
V: TRBV7-7
D: .
length: 12
size: few